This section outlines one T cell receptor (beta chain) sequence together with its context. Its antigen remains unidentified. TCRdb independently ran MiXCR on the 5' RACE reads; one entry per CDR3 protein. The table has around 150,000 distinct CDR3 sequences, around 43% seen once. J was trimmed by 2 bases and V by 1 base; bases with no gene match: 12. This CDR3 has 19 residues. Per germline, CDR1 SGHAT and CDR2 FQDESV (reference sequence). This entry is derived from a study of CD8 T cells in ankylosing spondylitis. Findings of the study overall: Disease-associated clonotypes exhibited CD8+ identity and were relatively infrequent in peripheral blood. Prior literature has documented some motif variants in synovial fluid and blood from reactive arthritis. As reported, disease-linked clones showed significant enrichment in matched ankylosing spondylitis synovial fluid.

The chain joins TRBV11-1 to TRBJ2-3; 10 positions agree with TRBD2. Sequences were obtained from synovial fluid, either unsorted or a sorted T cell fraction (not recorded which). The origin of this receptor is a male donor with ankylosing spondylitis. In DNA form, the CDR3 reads TGTGCCAGCAGCTTAGGGCCCAGACCTAGCGGGAGATACACAGATACGCAGTATTTT. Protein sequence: CASSLGPRPSGRYTDTQYF.